The source of this TCR beta chain is a study of cytomegalovirus exposure and HLA in healthy donors. Findings of the study overall: The availability of immune exposure information extended only to CMV serostatus. Diagnosis of cytomegalovirus status made by the classifier reportedly showed high specificity and sensitivity. Through in vitro validation, a few CMV-associated chains were shown to be specific for CMV antigens.

Amplification used 60 Vbeta primers and 13 Jbeta primers. Libraries were prepared by immunoSEQ multiplex PCR; TCRdb keeps only in-frame clonotypes and omits some of them. The repertoire consists of about 130,000 clones, with about four fifths occurring once and the leading ten covering 4.5% to 5.5%. A single count supports this clone. Its antigen is undetermined. The CDR3 runs 15 residues. Germline V CDR1 and CDR2: SGHDT, YYEEEE. V lost 2 bases and J 2 bases, leaving 13 bases between the germline ends. The chain joins TRBV5-6 to TRBJ2-5; D may be TRBD1 (5 bases). The specimen was PBMCs. The sequence came from a man aged 25 to 40 in good health and CMV-seronegative. CDR3 nucleotides: TGTGCCAGCAGCTTTTACAGGTCTGATCAAGAGACCCAGTACTTC. Encoded protein: CASSFYRSDQETQYF.